Below, 13 T cell receptor beta chains from the same sample are listed, as sequenced in a study of blood T cell repertoires in COVID-19. Assay: immunoSEQ multiplex PCR; the TCRdb copy retains only in-frame clones and omits some. Of 130,000 to 150,000 clones in the sample, around four fifths were seen once. Sequenced input: PBMCs or T cells enriched from blood (not recorded which). These receptors originate from a woman aged 40 to 55 who had recovered from COVID-19.

The chain joins TRBV2 to TRBJ2-7; TRBD1 might be the D (5 bases). Trimming removed 0 bases at V and 6 bases at J, with 12 bases between. Germline CDR1 and CDR2: SNHLY and FYNNEI. There are 14 residues in the CDR3. CDR3 DNA: TGTGCCAGCAGTGAAGCCGGCGAGGACACCGAGCAGTACTTC. Translation: CASSEAGEDTEQYF.

The J gene is TRBJ1-5, the V gene TRBV19; 8 nucleotides align to TRBD1. The CDR3 is 14 amino acids. Germline V lookup: CDR1 LNHDA, CDR2 SQIVND (reference sequence). V lost 5 bases, J lost 6 bases, and 6 bases stayed unmatched. This CDR3 is CASSPRTGSQPQHF. The CDR3 coding sequence is TGTGCCAGTAGTCCACGGACAGGGTCTCAGCCCCAGCATTTT. Using reference TRBV19 and TRBJ1-5 for the parts outside the CDR3, the full variable domain is DGGITQSPKYLFRKEGQNVTLSCEQNLNHDAMYWYRQDPGQGLRLIYYSQIVNDFQKGDIAEGYSVSREKKESFPLTVTSAQKNPTAFYLCASSPRTGSQPQHFGDGTRLSIL.

The chain combines TRBV24-1 with TRBJ2-2, with D possibly TRBD1 on 6 matching bases. The germline gives CDR1 KGHDR, CDR2 SFDVKD. This CDR3 spans 12 amino acids. V lost 9 bases and J lost 4, with 8 bases in between. The CDR3 region is CATGQPTGELFF. The CDR3 DNA reads as TGTGCCACCGGACAGCCCACCGGGGAGCTGTTTTTT.

The chain employs TRBV5-1 and TRBJ1-2; 7 positions match TRBD1. CDR1 and CDR2 (germline): SGHRS, YFSETQ. J was trimmed by 10 bases and V by 0 bases; bases with no gene match: 6. The CDR3 contains 13 residues. CDR3 sequence reads: CASSLDLTGYYTF. For the CDR3, the DNA is TGCGCCAGCAGCTTGGATCTGACAGGGTACTACACCTTC.

The chain recombines TRBV4-1 with TRBJ2-1; the match to TRBD1 covers 9 bases. After removal of 6 bases from V and 7 bases from J, the junction contained 10 bases not matched to a gene. The CDR3 is 15 amino acids. The germline gives CDR1 MGHRA, CDR2 YSYEKL. CDR3 DNA sequence: TGCGCCAGCAGGCTCCCGGGACAGGGAAGGAATGAGCAGTTCTTC. The encoded protein is CASRLPGQGRNEQFF.

This clone was picked up one time. The genes are TRBV13 and TRBJ2-3; the D is unclear. The V gene lost 0 bases and the J gene lost 4 bases, with 20 bases spanning the gap. Looked up from germline, CDR1 is PRHDT and CDR2 is FYEKMQ (reference sequence). The CDR3 is 18 amino acids. The CDR3 DNA reads as TGTGCCAGCAGCTTAGGGGGCATTATAGGTAGTTCGGCAGATACGCAGTATTTT. It specifies CASSLGGIIGSSADTQYF.

V usage is TRBV5-8 and J usage is TRBJ2-2; 8 bases align to TRBD1. The CDR3 contains 16 residues. The V gene's germline CDR1 is SGHTS and CDR2 YDEGEE. Losses at the gene ends were 2 bases for V and 0 bases for J; bases not matched to a gene: 3. CDR3 amino acids: CASSFWDRPNTGELFF. CDR3 nucleotides: TGTGCCAGCAGCTTTTGGGACAGGCCGAACACCGGGGAGCTGTTTTTT.

This clone turned up a few times. The V and J genes are TRBV5-1 and TRBJ2-2; TRBD1 matches at 8 bases. From germline, CDR1 is SGHRS and CDR2 YFSETQ. This CDR3 has 20 residues. Trimming cost V 4 bases and J 4 bases; bases outside gene matches: 21. CDR3 sequence: CASSNGQGSQIGSGTGELFF. CDR3 bases: TGCGCCAGCAGCAATGGACAGGGCAGTCAGATAGGGTCAGGCACCGGGGAGCTGTTTTTT.

This clone was picked up many times. This CDR3 is CASSTTGGGGNSPLHF. The DNA of the CDR3 is TGTGCCAGCAGTACAACAGGGGGCGGTGGTAATTCACCCCTCCACTTT. J is TRBJ1-6 and V is TRBV2; 9 nucleotides line up with TRBD1. V was pared by 5 bases and J by 6 bases, with 8 bases of the junction left unmatched. The CDR3 has 16 residues. The germline CDR1 and CDR2 sequences are SNHLY and FYNNEI.

In its sample, this clone was seen once. V usage is TRBV4-2 and J usage is TRBJ1-6; no firm D call. Germline V CDR1 and CDR2: LGHNA, YNFKEQ. V lost 0 bases and J 7 bases, leaving 10 bases between the germline ends. CDR3 length equals 15 residues. CDR3 sequence (DNA): TGTGCCAGCAGCCAAGATTGGGCAGCAAATTCACCCCTCCACTTT. Translation gives CASSQDWAANSPLHF.

V and J are TRBV2 and TRBJ1-5, with a possible D match to TRBD1 (5 bases). CDR1 and CDR2 from the germline V gene are SNHLY and FYNNEI. This CDR3 comprises 18 residues. The V and J ends lost 7 bases and 1 base respectively, with 23 bases between them. In DNA form, the CDR3 reads TGTGCCAGCACCGGGGGGTCGGCAGGGAGTAGGAGCAATCAGCCCCAGCATTTT. The encoded protein is CASTGGSAGSRSNQPQHF.

This chain joins TRBV5-1 and TRBJ2-7, with D perhaps TRBD1 (6 bases). The germline V gene encodes CDR1 SGHRS and CDR2 YFSETQ. The V end lost 4 bases, the J end lost 6 bases, and 17 bases lay between the germline ends. This CDR3 contains 14 residues. CDR3 DNA: TGCGCCAGCAGCCCCCGTCCCACAGGGTCCGAGCAGTACTTC. Protein: CASSPRPTGSEQYF.

CDR3 sequence (DNA): TGTGCCATCACCAGAGGCCGGGACAGTGGCTACGAGCAGTACTTC. Encoded protein: CAITRGRDSGYEQYF. The chain links TRBV10-3 to TRBJ2-7; 7 bases are a match to TRBD1. This CDR3 is built from 15 residues. V was clipped by 7 bases and J by 3 bases; unmatched bases: 12. Germline CDR1 ENHRY, CDR2 SYGVKD.